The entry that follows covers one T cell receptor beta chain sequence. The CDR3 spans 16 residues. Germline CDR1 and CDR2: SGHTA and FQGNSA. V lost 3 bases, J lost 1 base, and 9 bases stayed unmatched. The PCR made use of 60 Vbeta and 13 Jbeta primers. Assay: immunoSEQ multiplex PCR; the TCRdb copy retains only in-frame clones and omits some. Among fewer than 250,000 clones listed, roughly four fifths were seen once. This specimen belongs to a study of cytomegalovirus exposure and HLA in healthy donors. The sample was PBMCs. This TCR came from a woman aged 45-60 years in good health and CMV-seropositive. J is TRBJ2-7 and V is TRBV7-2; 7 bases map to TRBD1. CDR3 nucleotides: TGTGCCAGCAGCTTTAACCATGGGACAGCTTCCTACGAGCAGTACTTC. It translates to CASSFNHGTASYEQYF.